What follows are 24 T cell receptor beta chains derived from one specimen sequenced in a study of shared clonotypes between healthy human individuals. Clones were read by immunoSEQ multiplex PCR, and TCRdb kept only the in-frame ones, dropping some. The sample records roughly 850,000 clones, roughly 96% being singletons. Cells designated naive CD8 were CD45RO-negative and were positively selected for CCR7, with terminally differentiated effector memory CD45RA+ cells excluded. Specimen: naive CD8+ T cells sorted from blood. The receptors were gathered from a man aged 30-40 years in good health.

On this clone itself: Additional DNA sequences in this sample encode the identical CDR3. The gene calls are TRBV27 and TRBJ2-7; the match to TRBD1 covers 7 bases. The V gene's germline CDR1 is MNHEY and CDR2 SMNVEV (reference sequence). The CDR3 sequence is 13 residues long. V lost 5 bases and J lost 3; bases outside the gene matches: 4. DNA for the CDR3: TGTGCCAGCAGTGCCGCAGGGGGCTACGAGCAGTACTTC. Amino acids: CASSAAGGYEQYF.

The V and J genes are TRBV9 and TRBJ2-7; 11 nucleotides line up with TRBD1. Germline CDR1 reads SGDLS; CDR2 reads YYNGEE. This CDR3 is built from 16 residues. V shed 4 bases and J 4 bases; nucleotides not matched to a gene: 10. CDR3 DNA: TGTGCCAGCAGCCCTCTATCCGGGACAGGGGGTTACGAGCAGTACTTC. Its translation is CASSPLSGTGGYEQYF.

The chain couples TRBV7-6 to TRBJ2-7, with 7 bases that match TRBD1. Germline V gene lookup returns CDR1 SGHVS and CDR2 FNYEAQ. The CDR3 is 16 residues long. J lost 0 bases, V lost 5 bases, and 10 bases had no gene match. CDR3 sequence (DNA): TGTGCCAGCAGCCGCTTGTCGGGACAGAACTCCTACGAGCAGTACTTC. Translated: CASSRLSGQNSYEQYF.

J is TRBJ1-2 and V is TRBV27, with D perhaps matching TRBD1 (5 bases). Trimming pared 8 bases from V and 3 bases from J, leaving 19 bases between. This CDR3 has 15 amino acids. Germline-derived CDR1 and CDR2 are MNHEY and SMNVEV (reference sequence). The CDR3 sequence is CASRRGWGGDYGYTF. The CDR3 coding sequence is TGTGCCAGCCGGAGGGGTTGGGGGGGGGACTATGGCTACACCTTC.

This clone has just one count. V and J are TRBV27 and TRBJ1-2; 11 nucleotides line up with TRBD1. This CDR3 has 13 residues. J was trimmed by 3 bases and V by 7 bases; bases with no gene match: 1. The germline gives CDR1 MNHEY, CDR2 SMNVEV (reference sequence). CDR3 residues: CASMGQGDYGYTF. Written as DNA, the CDR3 is TGTGCCAGCATGGGACAGGGGGACTATGGCTACACCTTC.

The rearrangement joins TRBV5-4 to TRBJ2-2; 8 bases map to TRBD2. Trimming cost V 5 bases and J 5 bases; bases outside gene matches: 8. The CDR3 has 15 residues. Germline V gene data show CDR1 as SGHNT and CDR2 as YYREEE (reference sequence). Written as DNA, the CDR3 is TGTGCCAGCAGGGGAGCGGGAGAAGGTACCGGGGAGCTGTTTTTT. Translating it yields CASRGAGEGTGELFF.

This clone has just one count. The chain carries TRBV5-1 and TRBJ2-1, with D unresolved. The germline gives CDR1 SGHRS, CDR2 YFSETQ. The V gene lost 4 bases and the J gene lost 1 base, with 18 bases spanning the gap. CDR3 length equals 17 residues. The CDR3 spells CASSHSLQAGSYNEQFF. The CDR3 region has the DNA TGCGCCAGCAGCCACAGCCTACAAGCCGGGTCCTACAATGAGCAGTTCTTC.

The genes are TRBV9 and TRBJ1-3; 9 bases fit TRBD1. Germline-derived CDR1 and CDR2 are SGDLS and YYNGEE. This CDR3 is built from 17 residues. V was pared by 0 bases and J by 0 bases, with 4 bases of the junction left unmatched. In nucleotides, the CDR3 is TGTGCCAGCAGCGTAGATGGGACAGGGCTCTCTGGAAACACCATATATTTT. Translating gives CASSVDGTGLSGNTIYF.

V and J are TRBV10-3 and TRBJ2-7; 10 bases fit TRBD2. Unmatched junction bases numbered 8, after V lost 7 bases and J lost 2 bases. The V gene's germline CDR1 is ENHRY and CDR2 SYGVKD. The CDR3 has 15 residues. CDR3 nucleotide sequence: TGTGCCATCACCCCCTCTAGCGGGAGCACCTACGAGCAGTACTTC. Protein sequence: CAITPSSGSTYEQYF.

In DNA, the CDR3 is TGTGCCAGCAGGCCCCAGGCGGGCTACAATGAGCAGTTCTTC. Its protein product is CASRPQAGYNEQFF. The rearrangement joins TRBV7-9 to TRBJ2-1; the D gene is possibly TRBD2 (5 bases). V was trimmed by 6 bases and J by 3 bases, leaving 12 bases between them. This CDR3 contains 14 residues. Looked up from germline, CDR1 is SEHNR and CDR2 is FQNEAQ (reference sequence). Combining the CDR3 with reference TRBV7-9 and TRBJ2-1 gives the whole variable domain DTGVSQNPRHKITKRGQNVTFRCDPISEHNRLYWYRQTLGQGPEFLTYFQNEAQLEKSRLLSDRFSAERPKGSFSTLEIQRTEQGDSAMYLCASRPQAGYNEQFFGPGTRLTVL.

The gene calls are TRBV28 and TRBJ2-5; D is ambiguous. CDR1 MDHEN and CDR2 SYDVKM come from the germline V gene. This CDR3 has 10 residues. Written as DNA, the CDR3 is TGTGCGACCGGGTGGGAGACCCAGTACTTC. Protein: CATGWETQYF.

J is TRBJ1-1 and V is TRBV7-9, with D perhaps matching TRBD1 (5 bases). The V gene's germline CDR1 is SEHNR and CDR2 FQNEAQ (reference sequence). The CDR3 runs to 15 residues. Trimming pared 5 bases from V and 7 bases from J, leaving 20 bases between. The DNA of the CDR3 is TGTGCCAGCAGCGGCGAGGCAACAGGAGCGAATGAAGCTTTCTTT. Protein product: CASSGEATGANEAFF.

This clone was observed a single time. V is TRBV5-4 and J is TRBJ2-7, with unresolved D. V was shortened by 2 bases and J by 6 bases, with 15 bases between the two germline ends. The CDR3 covers 14 residues. Germline CDR1 reads SGHNT; CDR2 reads YYREEE (reference sequence). CDR3 in DNA: TGTGCCAGCAGCTTTGAAGGGTACTTGGGCGAGCAGTACTTC. Protein product: CASSFEGYLGEQYF.

The genes are TRBV21-1 and TRBJ2-7. TRBV21-1 is marked as a pseudogene. This CDR3 is 11 amino acids long. CDR3 protein: CEGDRSYEQYF. CDR3 bases: TGTGAGGGCGACCGAAGCTACGAGCAGTACTTC.

This CDR3 reads CSVVFRGSSYEQYF. The CDR3 DNA reads TGCAGCGTAGTTTTCAGGGGGAGCTCCTACGAGCAGTACTTC. The V and J genes are TRBV29-1 and TRBJ2-7; 7 bases are a match to TRBD1. J lost 0 bases, V lost 6 bases, and 8 bases had no gene match. Germline V gene sequence: CDR1 SQVTM, CDR2 ANQGSEA. This CDR3 has 14 amino acids.

The V and J genes are TRBV7-9 and TRBJ2-7; D uncertain. The CDR3 contains 12 residues. Deletions cut 4 bases from V and 4 bases from J, with 8 bases between. Looked up from germline, CDR1 is SEHNR and CDR2 is FQNEAQ (reference sequence). CDR3 residues: CASSSWDYEQYF. The CDR3 nucleotides are TGTGCCAGCAGCTCCTGGGATTACGAGCAGTACTTC.

This chain joins TRBV7-9 and TRBJ2-1; tentative D call: TRBD2 (5 bases). Germline CDR1 reads SEHNR; CDR2 reads FQNEAQ (reference sequence). The V end was cut by 2 bases, the J end by 0 bases, with 11 bases between. The CDR3 runs 16 residues. The CDR3 DNA sequence: TGTGCCAGCAGCTTAAAAGACTACCTCTCCTACAATGAGCAGTTCTTC. Its protein is CASSLKDYLSYNEQFF.

This chain connects TRBV19 to TRBJ1-5; 7 nucleotides match TRBD1. Germline V gene lookup returns CDR1 LNHDA and CDR2 SQIVND (reference sequence). This CDR3 has 14 amino acids. Germline trimming cut 2 bases from V and 5 bases from J; bases unmatched to any gene: 3. CDR3 loop: CASSIWDSYQPQHF. The CDR3 DNA sequence: TGTGCCAGTAGTATATGGGACAGCTATCAGCCCCAGCATTTT.

The rearrangement uses TRBV27 and TRBJ2-7, with unresolved D. The CDR3 length is 11 residues. The germline V gene encodes CDR1 MNHEY and CDR2 SMNVEV (reference sequence). Trimming cost V 6 bases and J 7 bases, with 10 bases left between them. This chain's CDR3 is CASRSLGEQYF. CDR3 DNA: TGTGCCAGCAGGTCACTCGGGGAGCAGTACTTC.

The CDR3 loop is CASGLAGGSYEQYF. The CDR3 nucleotides are TGTGCCAGCGGACTAGCGGGAGGTTCCTACGAGCAGTACTTC. This chain links TRBV11-2 with TRBJ2-7, with 14 bases aligning to TRBD2. The CDR3 length is 14 residues. Trimming at V came to 8 bases and at J to 1 base, leaving 1 base not matched to a gene. Germline lookup yields CDR1 SGHAT and CDR2 FQNNGV. The variable domain in full, with the rest retrieved from reference TRBV11-2 and TRBJ2-7, is EAGVAQSPRYKIIEKRQSVAFWCNPISGHATLYWYQQILGQGPKLLIQFQNNGVVDDSQLPKDRFSAERLKGVDSTLKIQPAKLEDSAVYLCASGLAGGSYEQYFGPGTRLTVT.

This clone was recorded only once. The rearrangement uses TRBV28 and TRBJ1-3, with D unclear. This CDR3 contains 16 residues. Germline CDR1 and CDR2: MDHEN and SYDVKM. V was clipped by 4 bases and J by 3 bases, with 16 bases between them. CDR3 in amino acids: CASSSSVGEDGNTIYF. The CDR3 DNA follows: TGTGCCAGCAGTTCCTCGGTTGGGGAAGATGGAAACACCATATATTTT.

This clone was found once. This sequence joins TRBV4-1 and TRBJ2-1; D uncertain. The germline CDR1 and CDR2 sequences are MGHRA and YSYEKL. V lost 3 bases and J lost 8, with 14 bases in between. This CDR3 region has 14 residues. The CDR3 DNA reads TGCGCCAGCAGCCACAGAGGCCTGGCCGATGAGCAGTTCTTC. Translation gives CASSHRGLADEQFF.

The V call is TRBV15, the J call TRBJ1-1; no reliable D call. Trimming left V 0 bases short and J 5 bases short, with 10 bases between. Looked up from germline, CDR1 is LNHNV and CDR2 is YYDKDF (reference sequence). The CDR3 has 14 amino acids. CDR3 DNA: TGTGCCACCAGCAGAGATAGTCCGTTTACTGAAGCTTTCTTT. Its protein is CATSRDSPFTEAFF.

The chain joins TRBV29-1 to TRBJ2-5; 11 positions agree with TRBD2. J gave up 4 bases and V 3 bases, and 4 bases lay outside the gene matches. Germline V gene data show CDR1 as SQVTM and CDR2 as ANQGSEA. This CDR3 has 14 amino acids. In nucleotides, the CDR3 is TGCAGCGTTGAGGCTAGCGGGAGGTTAGAGACCCAGTACTTC. Translated: CSVEASGRLETQYF. Looking up the rest from reference TRBV29-1 and TRBJ2-5 gives the full variable domain: SAVISQKPSRDICQRGTSLTIQCQVDSQVTMMFWYRQQPGQSLTLIATANQGSEATYESGFVIDKFPISRPNLTFSTLTVSNMSPEDSSIYLCSVEASGRLETQYFGPGTRLLVL.